This T cell receptor beta chain was identified in a study of CD8 T cells in ankylosing spondylitis. Study-wide results and limits: Ankylosing spondylitis blood appeared to be characterized by a TCR beta motif of roughly eight highly homologous variants. As reported, disease-linked clones showed significant enrichment in matched ankylosing spondylitis synovial fluid. Disease-linked clones had a CD8+ phenotype and relatively low frequency in peripheral blood. Several of the motif variants were reported before in synovial fluid and blood from reactive arthritis.

The CDR3 is made up of 13 amino acids. Trimming at V came to 7 bases and at J to 4 bases, leaving 3 bases not matched to a gene. Only a few counts were recorded for this clonotype. What it recognizes is unknown. Quantitative molecular-barcoded 5'-RACE generated the TCR beta libraries. TCRdb reprocessed the 5' RACE reads with MiXCR, giving one entry per CDR3 protein. The sample has some 700,000 distinct CDR3 sequences; around 20% are singletons. What was sequenced was blood, either unsorted or a sorted T cell fraction (not recorded which). The origin of this receptor is a male donor with ankylosing spondylitis. This chain uses TRBV12-3 or TRBV12-4 with TRBJ2-3; 9 bases are shared with TRBD1. The CDR3 reads CASTRTGADTQYF. The DNA of the CDR3 is TGTGCCAGCACCAGGACAGGGGCAGATACGCAGTATTTT.